This TCR beta chain was obtained from a study of CD4+ T cells in melanoma. Study-level findings and limits: CD8+ T cell, macrophage and B cell function reportedly correlated with neoantigen-specific CD4+ T cells. Reportedly, melanoma neoantigen-specific CD4+ T cells showed varied differentiation states.

In the case of this clone: No antigen is known for it.

Clones were read by immunoSEQ multiplex PCR, and TCRdb kept only the in-frame ones, dropping some. The sample includes about 11,000 clones, about 63% of them seen just once. The specimen sequenced was cells from a culture (not recorded whether cultured in vitro). This clonotype was obtained from a human donor with melanoma.

For the CDR3, the DNA is TGTGCCAGCAGCCAAGATCTCGACGGACCCAGGGGGAAAAACATTCAGTACTTC. Its translation is CASSQDLDGPRGKNIQYF. The chain uses TRBV4-2 and TRBJ2-4, with 7 bases matching TRBD1. The CDR3 is 18 residues long. The V gene's germline CDR1 is LGHNA and CDR2 YNFKEQ. V gave up 0 bases and J gave up 4 bases; unmatched junction bases: 12.